One and the same sample provided the 16 T cell receptor beta chains below, sequenced in a study of blood T cell repertoires in COVID-19. Only in-frame clones appear in the TCRdb table, and some are missing; sequencing was by immunoSEQ multiplex PCR. The table has 45,000 to 60,000 clones, 70% to 80% seen once. Sequencing used PBMCs or T cells enriched from blood (not recorded which). Receptor source: a woman in her 50s with acute COVID-19.

This clone was picked up many times. V gene TRBV6-6 combines with J gene TRBJ2-3, with 12 positions matching TRBD2. This CDR3 is 17 amino acids long. Per the germline V gene, CDR1 is MNHNY and CDR2 is SVGAGI (reference sequence). Unmatched junction bases numbered 11, after V lost 5 bases and J lost 5 bases. DNA of the CDR3: TGTGCCAGCAGTCCCCTGGCTAGCGGGGGGGCAAAAGATACGCAGTATTTT. Encoded protein: CASSPLASGGAKDTQYF.

This chain joins TRBV30 and TRBJ1-6; TRBD1 aligns across 9 bases. The V and J ends lost 6 bases and 9 bases, in that order; junction bases with no gene match: 6. CDR1 and CDR2 from the germline V gene are GTSNPN and SVGIG (reference sequence). This CDR3 region has 13 residues. This CDR3 reads CACGGQGGSPLHF. DNA of the CDR3: TGTGCCTGCGGGGGACAGGGAGGTTCACCCCTCCACTTT.

This clone was observed a few times. This rearrangement joins TRBV5-6 to TRBJ2-7; 8 bases are shared with TRBD1. The CDR3 totals 11 residues. Germline trimming cut 4 bases from V and 11 bases from J; bases unmatched to any gene: 5. Germline CDR1 and CDR2: SGHDT and YYEEEE. The CDR3 reads CASSLDRVEYF. The CDR3 DNA sequence: TGTGCCAGCAGCCTGGACAGGGTCGAGTACTTC.

The chain has TRBV7-2 and TRBJ2-7, with 9 bases aligning to TRBD2. This CDR3 comprises 16 residues. Germline CDR1 reads SGHTA; CDR2 reads FQGNSA. The ends lost 1 base at V and 2 bases at J; junction bases unmatched: 6. CDR3 nucleotide sequence: TGTGCCAGCAGCTTAGGTCAGGCTAGCGGGGCCTACGAGCAGTACTTC. Protein sequence: CASSLGQASGAYEQYF.

J is TRBJ1-1 and V is TRBV6-5; D ambiguous. The ends were cut back, 5 bases at V and 3 bases at J, with 7 bases in the middle. Per the germline V gene, CDR1 is MNHEY and CDR2 is SVGAGI. This CDR3 is built from 12 residues. Written as DNA, the CDR3 is TGTGCCAGCAGTATACAACACACTGAAGCTTTCTTT. Protein product: CASSIQHTEAFF.

The chain carries TRBV19 and TRBJ2-3; 9 bases align to TRBD2. CDR1 and CDR2 (germline): LNHDA, SQIVND (reference sequence). The CDR3 totals 15 residues. With 4 bases clipped from V and 2 bases from J, the junction kept 4 bases outside the gene matches. CDR3 nucleotide sequence: TGTGCCAGTAGTAAGCGGGGGGCCCACACAGATACGCAGTATTTT. Protein product: CASSKRGAHTDTQYF. The whole variable domain, remainder taken from reference TRBV19 and TRBJ2-3, is DGGITQSPKYLFRKEGQNVTLSCEQNLNHDAMYWYRQDPGQGLRLIYYSQIVNDFQKGDIAEGYSVSREKKESFPLTVTSAQKNPTAFYLCASSKRGAHTDTQYFGPGTRLTVL.

The chain carries TRBV9 and TRBJ1-4; D is uncertain. CDR3 size: 15 residues. Germline values: CDR1 SGDLS, CDR2 YYNGEE. V gave up 2 bases and J gave up 0 bases, with 8 bases separating them. The DNA of the CDR3 is TGTGCCAGCAGCGTTTCGGGTGCAACTAATGAAAAACTGTTTTTT. Its protein is CASSVSGATNEKLFF. Based on the CDR3 plus reference TRBV9 and TRBJ1-4, the full variable domain is DSGVTQTPKHLITATGQRVTLRCSPRSGDLSVYWYQQSLDQGLQFLIQYYNGEERAKGNILERFSAQQFPDLHSELNLSSLELGDSALYFCASSVSGATNEKLFFGSGTQLSVL.

This clone has more than one count but fewer than ten. The chain recombines TRBV19 with TRBJ1-1, with D hard to call. CDR3 length: 12 amino acids. Trimming removed 5 bases from V and 3 bases from J, with 7 bases in between. Germline V CDR1 and CDR2: LNHDA, SQIVND (reference sequence). The CDR3 loop reads CASSRADTEAFF. The CDR3 DNA follows: TGTGCCAGTAGTCGAGCGGACACTGAAGCTTTCTTT.

V usage is TRBV19 and J usage is TRBJ2-3; 7 bases map to TRBD1. Germline trimming cut 5 bases from V and 3 bases from J; bases unmatched to any gene: 5. This CDR3 contains 14 residues. Germline V gene sequence: CDR1 LNHDA, CDR2 SQIVND (reference sequence). The DNA of the CDR3 is TGTGCCAGTAGTCTACGACAGGGAACAGATACGCAGTATTTT. Translated: CASSLRQGTDTQYF.

The chain joins TRBV4-1 to TRBJ1-2; D ambiguous. The CDR3 length is 14 residues. Germline-derived CDR1 and CDR2 are MGHRA and YSYEKL. V lost 4 bases and J lost 0, with 9 bases in between. This chain's CDR3 is CASSPDITNYGYTF. In nucleotides, the CDR3 is TGCGCCAGCAGCCCCGACATAACTAACTATGGCTACACCTTC.

CDR3 DNA sequence: TGTGCCAGCAGCCTACGACAGGGGCTTAACACTGAAGCTTTCTTT. This translates into CASSLRQGLNTEAFF. This chain joins TRBV13 and TRBJ1-1; 8 nucleotides line up with TRBD1. Germline trimming cut 5 bases from V and 2 bases from J; bases unmatched to any gene: 7. CDR3 size: 15 residues. CDR1 and CDR2 (germline): PRHDT, FYEKMQ (reference sequence).

V gene TRBV5-1 combines with J gene TRBJ1-6, with a possible D match to TRBD1 (5 bases). Germline CDR1 reads SGHRS; CDR2 reads YFSETQ. The CDR3 length is 15 residues. V lost 5 bases to trimming and J lost 3 bases, with 12 bases between them. In nucleotides, the CDR3 is TGCGCCAGCAGGGAGGGACGTTTCTATAATTCACCCCTCCACTTT. It specifies CASREGRFYNSPLHF.

This sequence joins TRBV5-1 and TRBJ1-1; D call uncertain. Germline V gives CDR1 SGHRS, CDR2 YFSETQ. CDR3 size: 13 residues. Trimming pared 0 bases from V and 8 bases from J, leaving 11 bases between. The CDR3 here is CASSLERTLEAFF. The DNA for the CDR3 is TGCGCCAGCAGCTTGGAGAGGACTTTAGAAGCTTTCTTT.

This clone was picked up a small number of times. This chain connects TRBV2 to TRBJ2-1; 11 bases map to TRBD2. CDR3 size: 16 residues. CDR1 is SNHLY, CDR2 FYNNEI, per germline. V dropped 2 bases and J dropped 4; count of bases not matched to a gene: 4. CDR3 coding DNA: TGTGCCAGCAGTGAATGGACTAGCGGGCGATACAATGAGCAGTTCTTC. Its translation is CASSEWTSGRYNEQFF.

The genes are TRBV5-6 and TRBJ1-6; no clear D gene. With 2 bases removed from V and 11 bases from J, the gap between germline ends came to 14 bases. CDR1 is SGHDT and CDR2 is YYEEEE in the germline V gene. The CDR3 has 14 amino acids. This CDR3 reads CASSFTGRSPPLHF. The DNA for the CDR3 is TGTGCCAGCAGCTTCACGGGAAGGTCGCCACCCCTCCACTTT.

The chain combines TRBV6-1 with TRBJ1-2; D gene ambiguous. This CDR3 is built from 16 residues. Per the germline V gene, CDR1 is MNHNS and CDR2 is SASEGT. The V end was cut by 2 bases, the J end by 3 bases, with 16 bases between. Here the CDR3 reads CASSEKVIAADYGYTF. Here the CDR3 DNA reads TGTGCCAGCAGTGAAAAGGTTATCGCGGCAGACTATGGCTACACCTTC.